This T cell receptor beta chain was recorded in a study of PD-1 blockade in classical Hodgkin lymphoma (dated by TCRdb to 2020 to 2022). Regarding the complete study: Nivolumab dosing was 3 mg/kg intravenously every 2 weeks, continuing until either disease progression or unacceptable toxicity. To define a peripheral blood immune signature of response to PD-1 blockade in classical Hodgkin lymphoma, the study combined TCR beta sequencing with CyTOF. Study-wide findings and limitations: Trial patients achieving complete response had baseline diversity similar to newly diagnosed patients, whereas partial responders and progressors had significantly lower diversity. By C4D1, a significant rise was seen in CD4+ TCR diversity but not in CD8+ TCR diversity (p=0.0027 vs p=0.16), and the rise was most apparent among complete responders (p=0.02). Lower diversity was observed in patients in whom nivolumab was started less than 1 year after ASCT, and these patients were excluded from later analyses so that confounding by immune reconstitution would be avoided. Baseline TCR diversity was reported to be lower in newly diagnosed patients than in healthy donors and to be lower still in relapsed/refractory patients. The study was limited to a single clinical trial cohort, and causes of repertoire differences, possibly disease activity or prior therapy, remained undefined.

The Qiagen DNeasy kit was used to extract genomic DNA both from unsorted PBMCs and from the negatively selected CD4+ and CD8+ fractions. TCR beta CDR3 regions were amplified by immunoSEQ multiplex PCR using primers annealing to V and J segments. A synthetic immune receptor repertoire was used to minimize amplification bias, and remaining bias was computationally removed after sequencing. As for how the authors treated the data: Custom Python scripts were used to quantify repertoire diversity as the Shannon entropy index. Unsorted, CD4+ and CD8+ repertoires were analyzed separately, except for combined analyses in which CD4+ and CD8+ sequences were merged in silico. Clonal expansion was defined as at least a 2-fold frequency increase after treatment relative to C1D1, with a pseudocount of 0.5 for undetected baseline clones. Clones with 0 or 1 copy at C1D1 were defined as singleton clones, while clones with 2 or more copies were defined as non-singleton clones. Clones expanded in unsorted samples were annotated as CD4+, CD8+ or unknown by matching protein sequences in sorted samples from the same patient. Diversity changes from C1D1 to C4D1 were tested in paired samples using Wilcoxon tests. The table was pulled from immuneACCESS by TCRdb, which kept in-frame rearrangements only. Such tables lose some clones; where checked, under half of the loss comes from unresolved V genes, and the rest has no known cause. Clone size and the V and J calls come from that table; the DNA yielded D and trimming. The sample table records around 42,000 clones; about two thirds of these occur just once. Less than 4% of the sample goes to the ten largest clones.

The cysteine opens and the phenylalanine closes a CDR3 of 13 amino acids. CDR3 DNA is the only sequence kept; it has 39 bases, read in frame from the first base. V lost 5 bases and J lost 6 bases; the stretch between them is 13 bases long. CDR1 is given as ENHRY and CDR2 as SYGVKD, both from the germline V gene. Points on this clone: Its cognate antigen has yet to be identified. It has no much larger one-base neighbor in the sample; base qualities were not kept.

The intended sense of this specimen's time point label: cycle 1 day 1 (C1D1), immediately before nivolumab initiation. Every trial patient had relapsed after autologous stem cell transplantation, and cohorts A, B and C differed in prior brentuximab vedotin exposure. A total of roughly 57 patients with relapsed/refractory classical Hodgkin lymphoma made up the trial cohort, and each patient's best overall response was complete response, partial response or progressive disease. Single-agent nivolumab was administered to trial patients in the multi-cohort phase II CheckMate 205 trial. An independent review committee assessed best overall response by applying the 2007 International Working Group response criteria. Trial PBMCs were collected immediately before nivolumab initiation (C1D1) and during therapy at cycle 2 day 1 and cycle 4 day 1. After peripheral blood was drawn into 8 mL Vacutainer Cell Preparation Tubes, PBMCs were isolated by centrifugation and then cryopreserved.

Recombination connected TRBV10-3 to TRBJ1-2; the D gene is perhaps TRBD1, from 6 matching bases. The clonotype comes from a human donor with classical Hodgkin lymphoma. Here the sequenced sample was peripheral blood mononuclear cells (PBMCs), taken at baseline. The CDR3 reads as follows: CAISSDRKDGYTF. The sequence in DNA is TGTGCCATCAGTTCCGACAGGAAGGATGGCTACACCTTC.